The source of this T cell receptor (beta chain) is a study of T cell responses to AZD1222 COVID-19 vaccine. About the study: The analysis combined second doses at about 4 or about 12 weeks.

Clones were sequenced by immunoSEQ multiplex PCR, and TCRdb holds only the in-frame ones, with some missing. The top ten hold around 5% of the sample, which has about 140,000 clones, roughly 90% seen once. Worth noting for this clone: Antigen specificity is unknown.

Study outcomes and limitations: AZD1222 recipients seropositive at baseline numbered only 6 or 7. Mostly white British, mostly female donors; authors suggested clonal diversity may be underestimated.

This CDR3 region has 13 residues. Germline values: CDR1 MDHEN, CDR2 SYDVKM. The germline V and J ends were trimmed by 5 bases and 5 bases, with 12 bases remaining between them. This receptor was obtained from an adult in good health. This chain joins TRBV28 and TRBJ2-5; D gene uncertain. The sequenced sample was peripheral blood, obtained on day 0 of AZD1222 vaccination. The CDR3 is CASSLVLEETQYF. DNA for the CDR3: TGTGCCAGCAGTCTGGTCCTCGAGGAGACCCAGTACTTC.